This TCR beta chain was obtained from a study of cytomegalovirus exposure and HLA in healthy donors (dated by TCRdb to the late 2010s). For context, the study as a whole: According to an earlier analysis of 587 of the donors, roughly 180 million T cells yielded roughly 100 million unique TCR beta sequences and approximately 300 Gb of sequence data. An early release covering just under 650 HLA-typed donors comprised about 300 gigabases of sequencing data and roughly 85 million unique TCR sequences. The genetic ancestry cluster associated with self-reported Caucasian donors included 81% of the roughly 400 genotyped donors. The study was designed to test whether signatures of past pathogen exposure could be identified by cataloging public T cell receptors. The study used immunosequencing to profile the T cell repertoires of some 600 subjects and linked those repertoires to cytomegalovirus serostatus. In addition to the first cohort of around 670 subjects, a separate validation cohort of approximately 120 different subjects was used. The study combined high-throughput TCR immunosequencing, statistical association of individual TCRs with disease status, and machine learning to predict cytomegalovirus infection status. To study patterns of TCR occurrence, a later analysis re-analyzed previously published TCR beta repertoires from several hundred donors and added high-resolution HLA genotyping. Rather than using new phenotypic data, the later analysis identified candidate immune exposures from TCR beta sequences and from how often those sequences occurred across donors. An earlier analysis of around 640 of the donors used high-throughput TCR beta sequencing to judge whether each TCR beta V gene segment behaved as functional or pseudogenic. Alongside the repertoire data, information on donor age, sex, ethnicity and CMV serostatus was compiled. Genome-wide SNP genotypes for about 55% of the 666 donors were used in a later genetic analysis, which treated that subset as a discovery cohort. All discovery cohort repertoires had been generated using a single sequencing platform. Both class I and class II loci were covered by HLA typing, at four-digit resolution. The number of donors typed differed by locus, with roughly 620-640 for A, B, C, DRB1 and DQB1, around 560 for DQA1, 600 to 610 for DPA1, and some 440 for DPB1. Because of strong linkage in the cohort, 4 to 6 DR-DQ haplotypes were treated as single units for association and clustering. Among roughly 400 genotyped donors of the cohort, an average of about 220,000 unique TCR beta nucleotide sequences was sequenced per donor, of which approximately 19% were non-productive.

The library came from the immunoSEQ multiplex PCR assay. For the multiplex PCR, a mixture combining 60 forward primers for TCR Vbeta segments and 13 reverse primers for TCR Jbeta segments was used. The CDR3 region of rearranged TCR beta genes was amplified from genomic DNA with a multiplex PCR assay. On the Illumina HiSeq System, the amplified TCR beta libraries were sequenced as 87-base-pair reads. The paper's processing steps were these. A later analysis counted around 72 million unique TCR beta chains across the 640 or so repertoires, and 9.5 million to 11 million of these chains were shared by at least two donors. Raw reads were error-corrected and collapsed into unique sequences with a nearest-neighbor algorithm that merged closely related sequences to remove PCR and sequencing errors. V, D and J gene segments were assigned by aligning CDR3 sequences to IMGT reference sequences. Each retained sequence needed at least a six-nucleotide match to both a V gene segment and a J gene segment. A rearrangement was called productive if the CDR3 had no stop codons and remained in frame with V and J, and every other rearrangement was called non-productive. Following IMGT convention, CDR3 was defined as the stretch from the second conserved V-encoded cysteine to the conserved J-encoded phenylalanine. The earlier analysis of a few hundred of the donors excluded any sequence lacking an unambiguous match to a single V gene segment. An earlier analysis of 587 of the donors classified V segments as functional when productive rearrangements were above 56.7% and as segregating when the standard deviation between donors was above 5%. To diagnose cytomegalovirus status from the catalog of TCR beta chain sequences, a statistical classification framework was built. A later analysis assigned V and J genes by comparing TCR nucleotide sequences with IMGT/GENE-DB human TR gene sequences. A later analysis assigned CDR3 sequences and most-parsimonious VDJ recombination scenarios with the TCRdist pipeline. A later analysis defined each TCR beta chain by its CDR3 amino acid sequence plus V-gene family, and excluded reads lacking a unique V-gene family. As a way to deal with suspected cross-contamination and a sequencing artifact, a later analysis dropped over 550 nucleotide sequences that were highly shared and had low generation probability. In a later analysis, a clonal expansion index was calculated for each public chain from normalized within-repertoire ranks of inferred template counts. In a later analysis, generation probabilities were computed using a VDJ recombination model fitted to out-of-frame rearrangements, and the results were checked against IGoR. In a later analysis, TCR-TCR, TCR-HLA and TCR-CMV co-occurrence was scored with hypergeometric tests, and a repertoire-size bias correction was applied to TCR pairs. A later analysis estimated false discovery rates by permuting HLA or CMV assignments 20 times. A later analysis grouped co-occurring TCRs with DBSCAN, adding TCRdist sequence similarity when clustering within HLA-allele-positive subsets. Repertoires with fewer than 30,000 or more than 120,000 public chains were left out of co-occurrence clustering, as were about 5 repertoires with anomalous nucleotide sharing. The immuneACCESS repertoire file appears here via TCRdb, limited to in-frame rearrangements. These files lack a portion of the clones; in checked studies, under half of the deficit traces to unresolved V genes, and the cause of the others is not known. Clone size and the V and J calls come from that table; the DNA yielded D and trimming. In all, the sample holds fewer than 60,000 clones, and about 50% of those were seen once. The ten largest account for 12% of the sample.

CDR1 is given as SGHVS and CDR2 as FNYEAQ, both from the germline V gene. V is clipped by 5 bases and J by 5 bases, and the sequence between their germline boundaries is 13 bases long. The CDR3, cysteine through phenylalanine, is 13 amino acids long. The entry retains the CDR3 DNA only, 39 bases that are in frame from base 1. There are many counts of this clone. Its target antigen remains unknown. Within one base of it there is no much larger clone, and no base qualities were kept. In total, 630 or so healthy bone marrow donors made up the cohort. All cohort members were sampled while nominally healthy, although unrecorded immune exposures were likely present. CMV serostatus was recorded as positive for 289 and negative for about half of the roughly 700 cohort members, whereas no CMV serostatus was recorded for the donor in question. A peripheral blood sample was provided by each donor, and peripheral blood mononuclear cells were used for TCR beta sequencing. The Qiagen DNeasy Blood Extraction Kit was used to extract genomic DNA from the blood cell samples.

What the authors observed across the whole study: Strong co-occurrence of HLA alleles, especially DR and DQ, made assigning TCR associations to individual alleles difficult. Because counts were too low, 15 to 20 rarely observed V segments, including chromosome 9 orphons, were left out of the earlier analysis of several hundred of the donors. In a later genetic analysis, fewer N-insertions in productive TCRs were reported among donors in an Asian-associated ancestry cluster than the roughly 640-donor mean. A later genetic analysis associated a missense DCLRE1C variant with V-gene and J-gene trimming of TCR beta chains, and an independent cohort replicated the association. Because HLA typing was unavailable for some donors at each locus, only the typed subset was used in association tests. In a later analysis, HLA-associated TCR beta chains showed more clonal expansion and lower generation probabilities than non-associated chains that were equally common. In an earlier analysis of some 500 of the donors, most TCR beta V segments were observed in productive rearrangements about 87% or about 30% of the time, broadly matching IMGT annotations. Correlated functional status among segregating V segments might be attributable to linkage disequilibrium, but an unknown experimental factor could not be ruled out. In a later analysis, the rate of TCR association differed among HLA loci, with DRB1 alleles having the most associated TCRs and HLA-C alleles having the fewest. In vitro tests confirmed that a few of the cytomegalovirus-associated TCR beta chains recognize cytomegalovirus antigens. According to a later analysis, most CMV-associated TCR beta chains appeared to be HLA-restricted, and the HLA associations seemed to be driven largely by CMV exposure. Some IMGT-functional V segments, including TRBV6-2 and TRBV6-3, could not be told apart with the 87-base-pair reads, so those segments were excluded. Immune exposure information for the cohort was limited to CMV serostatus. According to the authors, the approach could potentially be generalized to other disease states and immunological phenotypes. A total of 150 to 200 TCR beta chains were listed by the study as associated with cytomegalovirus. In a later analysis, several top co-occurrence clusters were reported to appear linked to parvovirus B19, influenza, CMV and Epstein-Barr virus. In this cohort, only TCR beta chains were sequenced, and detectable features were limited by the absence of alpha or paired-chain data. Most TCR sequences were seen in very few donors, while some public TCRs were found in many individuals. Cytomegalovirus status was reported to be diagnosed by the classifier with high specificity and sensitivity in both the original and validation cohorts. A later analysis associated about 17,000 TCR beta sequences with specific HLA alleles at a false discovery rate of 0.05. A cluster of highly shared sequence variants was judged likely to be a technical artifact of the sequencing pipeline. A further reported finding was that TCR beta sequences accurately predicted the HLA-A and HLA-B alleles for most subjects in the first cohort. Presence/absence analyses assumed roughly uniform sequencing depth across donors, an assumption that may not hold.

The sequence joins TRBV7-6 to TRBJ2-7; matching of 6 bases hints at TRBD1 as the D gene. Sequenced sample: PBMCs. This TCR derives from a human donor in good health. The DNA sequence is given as TGTGCCAGCAGCCCATGGGGGCTTGACGAGCAGTACTTC. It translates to CASSPWGLDEQYF.